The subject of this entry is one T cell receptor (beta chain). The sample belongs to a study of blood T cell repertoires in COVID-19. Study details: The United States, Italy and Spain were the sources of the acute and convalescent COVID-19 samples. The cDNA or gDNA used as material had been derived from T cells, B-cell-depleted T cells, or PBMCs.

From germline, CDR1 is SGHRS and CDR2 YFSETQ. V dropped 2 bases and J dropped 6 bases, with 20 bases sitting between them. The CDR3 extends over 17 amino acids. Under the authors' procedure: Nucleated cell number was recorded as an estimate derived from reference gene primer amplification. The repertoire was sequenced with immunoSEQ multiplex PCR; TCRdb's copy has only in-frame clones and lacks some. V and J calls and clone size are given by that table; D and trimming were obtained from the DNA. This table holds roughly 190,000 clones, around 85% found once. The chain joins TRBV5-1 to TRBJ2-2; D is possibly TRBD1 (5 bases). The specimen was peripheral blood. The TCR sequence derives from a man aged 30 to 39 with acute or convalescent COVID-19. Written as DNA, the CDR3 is TGCGCCAGCAGCTTTTTCCCTGTCCAGGGTACGCCCGGGGAGCTGTTTTTT. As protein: CASSFFPVQGTPGELFF.